The source of this TCR beta chain is a study of blood T cell repertoires in COVID-19. Study in general: The cDNA or gDNA used as material had been derived from T cells, B-cell-depleted T cells, or PBMCs.

CDR1 is SQVTM, CDR2 ANQGSEA, per germline. This CDR3 contains 14 residues. J was trimmed by 2 bases and V by 4 bases; bases with no gene match: 6. Original analysis: From reference gene primer amplification, estimates of nucleated cell counts were derived. Clones were read by immunoSEQ multiplex PCR, and TCRdb kept only the in-frame ones, dropping some. V, J and clone size reflect that table, while D and trimming were determined from the DNA. Among around 180,000 clones, 80% to 90% were seen once, and the ten largest hold around 2.5%. The clonotype originates from a man aged 40-50 years with active or convalescent COVID-19. The sample comprised peripheral blood. V and J are TRBV29-1 and TRBJ2-7; 9 bases fit TRBD1. CDR3 DNA: TGCAGCGTTGTGGCTCGACAGGGGGCCTACGAGCAGTACTTC. Its translation is CSVVARQGAYEQYF.